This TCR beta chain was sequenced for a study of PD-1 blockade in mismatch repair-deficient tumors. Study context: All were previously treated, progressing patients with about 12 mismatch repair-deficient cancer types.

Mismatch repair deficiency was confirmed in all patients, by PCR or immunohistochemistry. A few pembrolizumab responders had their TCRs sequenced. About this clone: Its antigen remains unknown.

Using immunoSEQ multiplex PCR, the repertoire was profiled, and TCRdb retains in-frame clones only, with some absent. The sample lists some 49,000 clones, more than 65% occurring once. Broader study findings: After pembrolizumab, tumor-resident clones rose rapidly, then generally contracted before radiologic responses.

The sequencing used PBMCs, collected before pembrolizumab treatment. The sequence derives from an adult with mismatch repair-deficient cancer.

The CDR3 sequence is CASSLLAGGPDTQYF. As DNA, the CDR3 is TGTGCCAGCAGCTTATTGGCGGGAGGGCCGGATACGCAGTATTTT. V gene TRBV11-2 combines with J gene TRBJ2-3, with 9 nucleotides matching TRBD2. V gave up 2 bases and J gave up 6 bases; unmatched junction bases: 6. The CDR3 extends over 15 amino acids. Germline V gives CDR1 SGHAT, CDR2 FQNNGV.